This T cell receptor (beta chain) comes out of a study of beta chain features in type 1 diabetes (dated by TCRdb to about 2018). A note on the overall study: No differences in mean age, gender distribution, total cell number or subset yield were found between patients and healthy donors. Across all samples, around 99 million sorted cells were examined, and cell number per subset correlated strongly with RNA yield. In the study, recently diagnosed type 1 diabetes patients and matched healthy donors were compared on the TCRB repertoires of their sorted circulating CD4+ T cell subsets. Regulatory and stem cell-like memory subsets were obtained from only 8 patients and about 8 healthy donors, while naive and central memory subsets were obtained from all 30 or so donors.

The CDR3 holds 13 amino acids from the cysteine to the phenylalanine. Solely the CDR3 DNA is kept, with 39 bases framed from the first base. CDR1 and CDR2, per the germline V gene, are SGHNT and YENEEA. The V and J ends are trimmed by 0 bases and 14 bases, leaving 14 bases between them. A single peripheral blood draw of around 100 mL on average was collected from each donor into heparinised tubes. A BD FACSAria II was used to sort naive, central memory, regulatory and stem cell-like memory CD4+ T cells with a panel that included CD45RO, CCR7, CD25, CD127, CD95 and CD27. All sorted populations exceeded 95% purity. PBMCs were isolated right away by Lymphoprep density gradient centrifugation and were stained directly, without culture. So that batch effects would be minimized, each experiment stained and sorted samples in pairs, pairing one healthy donor with one patient. Broader findings and caveats from the paper: Because small numbers of individuals were included in the HLA sub-analyses, any influence of HLA type on TCRB rearrangement was left unresolved. Shorter templates might be favored by PCR, yet because patient and control samples were amplified and corrected together, any such skew would affect both groups equally. A moderate but significant shortening of TCRB CDR3 length was observed in type 1 diabetes patients in all four CD4+ subsets. The naive, central memory and regulatory TCRB repertoires appeared to resemble one another more closely among patients than among healthy donors. Patients with type 1 diabetes made fewer insertions and deleted more nucleotides at VDJ recombination sites, implying thymic rearrangement abnormalities. Because cDNA was sequenced instead of genomic DNA, highly expressing activated cells could be over-represented, though the groups showed no difference in activation or CD3 levels.

This clone was detected only a few times. Its antigen is still unknown. Within one base of it there is no much larger clone, and no base qualities were kept. The entire amount of isolated RNA was reverse transcribed using the High Capacity cDNA Reverse Transcription Kit, so the sequenced TCRB transcripts were expressed ones. Deep immunoSEQ sequencing was performed on naive, central memory and regulatory T cell samples, with an average of roughly 3.5 million total reads per sample. Sorted cells were lysed in RLT buffer and RNA was extracted with DNase-treated RNeasy Micro or Mini kits, depending on cell number. To prevent cross-contamination, each cell subset was processed individually, whereas patient and healthy donor samples were processed jointly. TCRB sequences were amplified from cDNA with the immunoSEQ multiplex PCR, producing 87-bp fragments spanning the CDR3 region. Amplicons were sequenced on the Illumina HiSeq platform. On the study's bioinformatics: PCR bias was computationally corrected using synthetic template baselines, reads within Hamming distance 2 were collapsed, and singletons that could not be merged were discarded. Reads were aligned against IMGT to assign V, D and J genes, CDR3 length and insertions or deletions at six rearrangement sites. Within each subset, clonotype counts were normalized to sorted cell number, and only after that were true diversity and Gini coefficients computed with the tcR R package. The overlap coefficient, calculated on TCRB nucleotide sequences, was used to measure repertoire sharing. Out-of-frame TCRB sequences from naive cells were analyzed to stand in for the pre-selection repertoire. TCRdb stores this immuneACCESS table with in-frame sequences only. Part of the clones is absent; in the studies checked, under half of the shortfall reflects unresolved V genes, and no reason is known for the rest. For V, J and clone size, that table is used; D and trimming come from the DNA. This sample is represented by a few hundred thousand clones; approximately 11% of them were singletons. The ten largest clonotypes hold just over 0.015% of the sample.

The sample consisted of naive CD4+ T cells from blood. According to the study, the label for this sample's cell subset or site signals: true naive CD4+ T cells. This chain joins TRBV11-3 to TRBJ2-1, with no confidently assigned D gene. The receptor comes from a woman aged 30 to 39 in good health. DNA sequence: TGTGCCAGCAGCTTAGATAGAGGCTCGTTCGAGTTCTTC. Its protein reads: CASSLDRGSFEFF.